This T cell receptor beta chain was obtained from a study of graft-versus-host responses after intestinal transplantation. TCRdb's table, derived via immunoSEQ multiplex PCR, lists solely in-frame clones and lacks some. The sample contains approximately 9,300 clones, 25% to 30% of which appear only once. The ends were cut back, 3 bases at V and 6 bases at J, with 23 bases in the middle. The CDR3 extends over 17 amino acids. The genes are TRBV6-7 and TRBJ1-2; D is unresolved. TRBV6-7 is noted as an ORF with a role that remains uncertain. The receptor was isolated from a human patient who received an intestinal transplant. The source material was alloreactive CD4+ T cells from a mixed lymphocyte reaction culture, sampled before intestinal transplant. The sample's subset: CFSE-low proliferating T cells sorted from approximately 6-day pre-transplant mixed lymphocyte reaction (GvH or HvG direction). For the CDR3, the DNA is TGTGCCAGCAGTTATTATCTCGCCGACACGAAGGACCATGGCTACACCTTC. Its protein product is CASSYYLADTKDHGYTF.